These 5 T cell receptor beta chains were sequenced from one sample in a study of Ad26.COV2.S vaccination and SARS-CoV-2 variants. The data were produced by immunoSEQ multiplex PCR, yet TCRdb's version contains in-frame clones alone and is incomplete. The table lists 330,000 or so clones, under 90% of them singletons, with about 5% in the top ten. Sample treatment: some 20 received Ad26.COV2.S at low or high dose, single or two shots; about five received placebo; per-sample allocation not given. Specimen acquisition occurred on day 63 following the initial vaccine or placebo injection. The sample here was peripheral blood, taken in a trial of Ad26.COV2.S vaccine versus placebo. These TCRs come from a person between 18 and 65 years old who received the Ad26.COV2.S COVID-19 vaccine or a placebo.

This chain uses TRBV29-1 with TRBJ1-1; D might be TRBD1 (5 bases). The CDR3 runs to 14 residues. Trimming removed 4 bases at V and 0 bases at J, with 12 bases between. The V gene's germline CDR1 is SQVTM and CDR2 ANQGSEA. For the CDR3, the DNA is TGCAGCGTTGCCCTACAGGCGATGAACACTGAAGCTTTCTTT. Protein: CSVALQAMNTEAFF. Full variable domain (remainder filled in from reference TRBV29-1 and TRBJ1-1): SAVISQKPSRDICQRGTSLTIQCQVDSQVTMMFWYRQQPGQSLTLIATANQGSEATYESGFVIDKFPISRPNLTFSTLTVSNMSPEDSSIYLCSVALQAMNTEAFFGQGTRLTVV.

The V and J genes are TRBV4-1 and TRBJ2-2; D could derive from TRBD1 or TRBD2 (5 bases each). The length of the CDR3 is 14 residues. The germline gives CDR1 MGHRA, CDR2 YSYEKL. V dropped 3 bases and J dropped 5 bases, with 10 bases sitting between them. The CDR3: CASSQGTETGELFF. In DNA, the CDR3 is TGCGCCAGCAGCCAGGGGACGGAGACCGGGGAGCTGTTTTTT.

CDR3 nucleotides: TGTGCCAGCAGCTTCGGACAGTCGAACACTGAAGCTTTCTTT. Translation: CASSFGQSNTEAFF. The J gene is TRBJ1-1, the V gene TRBV7-9, with D possibly matching TRBD1 (6 bases). The CDR3 has 14 amino acids. The V gene's germline CDR1 is SEHNR and CDR2 FQNEAQ (reference sequence). V lost 3 bases to trimming and J lost 1 base, with 9 bases between them.

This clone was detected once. DNA of the CDR3: TGTGCCTGGTGTCTAGGAGGGCTGGATCAGCCCCAGCATTTT. It is translated as CAWCLGGLDQPQHF. This sequence joins TRBV30 and TRBJ1-5; unclear D gene. CDR1 and CDR2 (germline): GTSNPN, SVGIG (reference sequence). The V gene lost 5 bases and the J gene lost 5 bases, with 16 bases spanning the gap. This CDR3 has 14 amino acids.

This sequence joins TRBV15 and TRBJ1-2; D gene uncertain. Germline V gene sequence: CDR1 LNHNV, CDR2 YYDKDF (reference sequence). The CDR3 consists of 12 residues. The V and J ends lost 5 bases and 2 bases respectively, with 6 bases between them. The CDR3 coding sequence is TGTGCCACCAGCTACAGAAACTATGGCTACACCTTC. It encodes CATSYRNYGYTF.